Below are 6 T cell receptor beta chains sequenced from a single sample in a study of molecular identifiers for immune sequencing clone quantification. TCRdb fed the PCR reads into MiXCR, producing one record per CDR3 protein. The table lists some 65,000 distinct CDR3 sequences, about a fifth of them singletons, with less than 2% in the top ten. Source material: naive CD8+ T cells from blood, with Jurkat cell RNA spiked in. Subset specified: FACS-sorted CD8+CD4-CCR7+CD45RA+ naive T cells. Receptors originate from a human donor in good health. Some libraries in this study had Jurkat cell RNA spiked in.

This clonotype was recorded at least ten times. The V gene is TRBV18, the J gene TRBJ2-7, with D perhaps matching TRBD1 or TRBD2 (5 bases each). The CDR3 loop spans 15 amino acids. The V gene's germline CDR1 is KGHSH and CDR2 LQKENI. The germline V and J ends were trimmed by 1 base and 2 bases, with 12 bases remaining between them. CDR3 coding DNA: TGTGCCAGCTCACCACTTCCCAGGGACCCCTACGAGCAGTACTTC. Amino acids: CASSPLPRDPYEQYF.

This clonotype was counted between two and nine times. The genes are TRBV7-3 and TRBJ2-2, with unresolved D. The CDR3 spans 15 residues. The germline V gene encodes CDR1 SGHTA and CDR2 FQGTGA. Between the trimmed V and J ends, which lost 5 bases and 1 base, there was a span of 11 bases. The CDR3 reads CASSLNDGNTGELFF. The DNA for the CDR3 is TGTGCCAGCAGCCTTAACGACGGGAACACCGGGGAGCTGTTTTTT.

This clonotype was observed many times. The V call is TRBV7-9, the J call TRBJ2-1, with TRBD1 matching 7 bases. CDR1 and CDR2 from the germline V gene are SEHNR and FQNEAQ (reference sequence). The V gene end was trimmed by 5 bases and the J gene end by 1 base; junction bases not matched to a gene: 8. The CDR3 extends over 16 amino acids. CDR3 sequence reads: CASSPIDRASYNEQFF. The CDR3 nucleotides read TGTGCCAGCAGCCCGATCGACAGGGCGTCCTACAATGAGCAGTTCTTC.

Ten or more counts support this clonotype. The J gene is TRBJ2-1, the V gene TRBV4-3; tentative D call: TRBD2 (5 bases). The germline CDR1 and CDR2 sequences are LGHNA and YSLEER. The CDR3 runs to 15 residues. Trimming took 6 bases from V and 7 from J, leaving 19 bases between them. The CDR3 spells CASRPTRNMGNEQFF. The CDR3 DNA follows: TGCGCCAGCAGGCCCACTAGGAACATGGGGAATGAGCAGTTCTTC.

This sequence joins TRBV6-5 and TRBJ2-7; D possibly matches TRBD1 or TRBD2 (5 bases each). Germline values: CDR1 MNHEY, CDR2 SVGAGI. Trimming shortened V by 6 bases and J by 4 bases, and 16 bases separated the two germline ends. The CDR3 has 14 amino acids. The CDR3 sequence is CASSFGTRLYEQYF. CDR3 sequence (DNA): TGTGCCAGCAGCTTCGGGACCCGCTTATACGAGCAGTACTTC.

This clonotype was observed at least ten times. The chain employs TRBV13 and TRBJ1-6; D is possibly TRBD1 (5 bases). Germline-derived CDR1 and CDR2 are PRHDT and FYEKMQ (reference sequence). The CDR3 runs 14 residues. Trimming removed 5 bases from V and 6 bases from J, with 11 bases in between. The CDR3 DNA follows: TGTGCCAGCAGCCTGGCCGGGGGTAATTCACCCCTCCACTTT. It codes for CASSLAGGNSPLHF.